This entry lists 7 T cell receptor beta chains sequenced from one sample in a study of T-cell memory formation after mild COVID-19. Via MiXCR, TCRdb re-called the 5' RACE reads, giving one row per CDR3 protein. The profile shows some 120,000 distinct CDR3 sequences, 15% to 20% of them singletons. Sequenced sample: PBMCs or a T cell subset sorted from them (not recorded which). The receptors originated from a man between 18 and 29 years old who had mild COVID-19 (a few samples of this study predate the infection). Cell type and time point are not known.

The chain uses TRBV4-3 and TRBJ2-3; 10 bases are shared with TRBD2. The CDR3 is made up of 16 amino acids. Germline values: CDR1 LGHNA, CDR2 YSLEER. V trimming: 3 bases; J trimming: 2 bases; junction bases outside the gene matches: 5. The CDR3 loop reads CASSHRAGGYTDTQYF. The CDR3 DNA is TGCGCCAGCAGCCACCGAGCGGGGGGGTACACAGATACGCAGTATTTT.

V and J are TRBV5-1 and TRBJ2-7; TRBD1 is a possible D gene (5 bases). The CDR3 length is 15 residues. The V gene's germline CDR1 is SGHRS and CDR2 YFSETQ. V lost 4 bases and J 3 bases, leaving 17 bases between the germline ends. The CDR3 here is CASSPSPGQGYEQYF. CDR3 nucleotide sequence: TGCGCCAGCAGCCCATCGCCGGGCCAGGGCTACGAGCAGTACTTC.

The CDR3 protein is CASSPGFGELFF. CDR3 bases: TGTGCCAGCAGCCCAGGGTTCGGGGAGCTGTTTTTT. This rearrangement joins TRBV7-7 to TRBJ2-2; a weak D match, TRBD1 (5 bases). Per germline, CDR1 SSHAT and CDR2 FNYEAQ (reference sequence). This CDR3 has 12 amino acids. Between the trimmed V and J ends, which lost 5 bases and 7 bases, there was a span of 8 bases.

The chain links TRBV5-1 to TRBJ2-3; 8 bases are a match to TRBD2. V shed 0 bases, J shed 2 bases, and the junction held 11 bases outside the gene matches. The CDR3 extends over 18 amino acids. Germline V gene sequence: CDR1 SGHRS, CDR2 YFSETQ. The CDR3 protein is CASSLAGGVAGSTDTQYF. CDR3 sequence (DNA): TGCGCCAGCAGCTTGGCCGGTGGAGTAGCGGGGTCCACAGATACGCAGTATTTT. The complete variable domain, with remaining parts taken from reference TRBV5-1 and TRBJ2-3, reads KAGVTQTPRYLIKTRGQQVTLSCSPISGHRSVSWYQQTPGQGLQFLFEYFSETQRNKGNFPGRFSGRQFSNSRSEMNVSTLELGDSALYLCASSLAGGVAGSTDTQYFGPGTRLTVL.

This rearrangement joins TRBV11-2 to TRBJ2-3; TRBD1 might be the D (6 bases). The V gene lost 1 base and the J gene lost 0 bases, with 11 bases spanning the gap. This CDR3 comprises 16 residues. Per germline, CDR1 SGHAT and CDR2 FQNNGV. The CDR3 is CASSLGAGASTDTQYF. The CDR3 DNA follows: TGTGCCAGCAGCTTAGGGGCAGGGGCTAGCACAGATACGCAGTATTTT. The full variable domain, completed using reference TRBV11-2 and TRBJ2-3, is EAGVAQSPRYKIIEKRQSVAFWCNPISGHATLYWYQQILGQGPKLLIQFQNNGVVDDSQLPKDRFSAERLKGVDSTLKIQPAKLEDSAVYLCASSLGAGASTDTQYFGPGTRLTVL.

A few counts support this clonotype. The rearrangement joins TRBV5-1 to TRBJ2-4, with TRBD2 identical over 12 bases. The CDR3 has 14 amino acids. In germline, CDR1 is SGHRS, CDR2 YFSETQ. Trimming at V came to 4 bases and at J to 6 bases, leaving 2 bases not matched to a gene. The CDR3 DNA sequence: TGCGCCAGCAGCCAGACTAGCGGGGGAAACATTCAGTACTTC. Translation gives CASSQTSGGNIQYF. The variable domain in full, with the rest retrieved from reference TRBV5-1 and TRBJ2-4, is KAGVTQTPRYLIKTRGQQVTLSCSPISGHRSVSWYQQTPGQGLQFLFEYFSETQRNKGNFPGRFSGRQFSNSRSEMNVSTLELGDSALYLCASSQTSGGNIQYFGAGTRLSVL.

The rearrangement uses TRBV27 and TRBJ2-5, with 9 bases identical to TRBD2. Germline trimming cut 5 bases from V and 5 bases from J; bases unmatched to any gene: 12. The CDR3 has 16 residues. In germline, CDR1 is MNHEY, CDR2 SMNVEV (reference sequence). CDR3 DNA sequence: TGTGCCAGCAGTGCCCAGCATGCGGGGGGGCTTGAGACCCAGTACTTC. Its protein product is CASSAQHAGGLETQYF.